What follows are 7 T cell receptor beta chains derived from one specimen sequenced in a study of early T cells in non-severe SARS-CoV-2 infection. TCRdb fed the 5' RACE reads into MiXCR, producing one record per CDR3 protein. The table records some 50,000 distinct CDR3 sequences, around 9% of them present only once. Sequencing used whole blood. The source of these receptors is an adult who was a healthcare worker with PCR-confirmed SARS-CoV-2 infection or an uninfected control (not recorded which).

There are many counts of this clonotype. The chain uses TRBV3-1 and TRBJ2-7, with D tentatively TRBD2 (6 bases). The V end lost 8 bases, the J end lost 2 bases, and 7 bases lay between the germline ends. The CDR3 sequence is 11 residues long. The germline V gene has CDR1 LGHDT and CDR2 YNNKEL (reference sequence). The CDR3 DNA reads as TGTGCCAGCGGGGAGGCCTACGAGCAGTACTTC. Translating it yields CASGEAYEQYF.

The chain is built from TRBV4-1 and TRBJ1-1; D is undetermined. The V gene's germline CDR1 is MGHRA and CDR2 YSYEKL. Trimming left V 1 base short and J 11 bases short, with 11 bases between. The CDR3 has 12 amino acids. The CDR3 DNA sequence: TGCGCCAGCAGCCAAGTGCGGGGTCGGGCTTTCTTT. It yields the protein CASSQVRGRAFF.

This clonotype has at least ten counts. This rearrangement joins TRBV7-3 to TRBJ2-5; TRBD1 might be the D (6 bases). The CDR3 covers 13 residues. V lost 2 bases to trimming and J lost 4 bases, with 8 bases between them. Germline V lookup: CDR1 SGHTA, CDR2 FQGTGA. CDR3: CASSLGQLETQYF. The CDR3 DNA reads TGTGCCAGCAGCTTAGGACAGCTAGAGACCCAGTACTTC. The whole variable domain, filled in from reference TRBV7-3 and TRBJ2-5, reads GAGVSQTPSNKVTEKGKYVELRCDPISGHTALYWYRQSLGQGPEFLIYFQGTGAADDSGLPNDRFFAVRPEGSVSTLKIQRTERGDSAVYLCASSLGQLETQYFGPGTRLLVL.

This clonotype was picked up a small number of times. V and J are TRBV20-1 and TRBJ2-1; D is ambiguous. V lost 1 base to trimming and J lost 5 bases, with 12 bases between them. The CDR3 consists of 14 residues. Germline values: CDR1 DFQATT, CDR2 SNEGSKA (reference sequence). CDR3 protein: CSARALGPNNEQFF. CDR3 sequence (DNA): TGCAGTGCTAGAGCCCTAGGGCCCAACAATGAGCAGTTCTTC.

CDR3 nucleotide sequence: TGTGCCAGCAGCCTCACCCTGGACGGAGCTGGAAACACCATATATTTT. Amino acids: CASSLTLDGAGNTIYF. The gene calls are TRBV3-1 and TRBJ1-3; D remains unclear. V lost 4 bases and J lost 2, with 15 bases in between. This CDR3 has 16 amino acids. The germline gives CDR1 LGHDT, CDR2 YNNKEL (reference sequence).

This clonotype was detected many times. The V and J genes are TRBV6-2 or TRBV6-3 and TRBJ1-4, with unresolved D. CDR3 size: 14 residues. The V and J ends lost 6 bases and 0 bases respectively, with 8 bases between them. Germline-derived CDR1 and CDR2 are MNHEY and SVGEGT. In nucleotides, the CDR3 is TGTGCCAGCAGGGCGACCGCAACTAATGAAAAACTGTTTTTT. Encoded protein: CASRATATNEKLFF.

This clonotype appeared a few times. The rearrangement joins TRBV28 to TRBJ2-7; a weak D match, TRBD2 (6 bases). The ends were cut back, 2 bases at V and 5 bases at J, with 13 bases in the middle. Germline values: CDR1 MDHEN, CDR2 SYDVKM. CDR3 length equals 14 residues. The chain's CDR3 is CASSLAFAGNEQYF. CDR3 DNA sequence: TGTGCCAGCAGTTTAGCCTTTGCGGGGAACGAGCAGTACTTC.